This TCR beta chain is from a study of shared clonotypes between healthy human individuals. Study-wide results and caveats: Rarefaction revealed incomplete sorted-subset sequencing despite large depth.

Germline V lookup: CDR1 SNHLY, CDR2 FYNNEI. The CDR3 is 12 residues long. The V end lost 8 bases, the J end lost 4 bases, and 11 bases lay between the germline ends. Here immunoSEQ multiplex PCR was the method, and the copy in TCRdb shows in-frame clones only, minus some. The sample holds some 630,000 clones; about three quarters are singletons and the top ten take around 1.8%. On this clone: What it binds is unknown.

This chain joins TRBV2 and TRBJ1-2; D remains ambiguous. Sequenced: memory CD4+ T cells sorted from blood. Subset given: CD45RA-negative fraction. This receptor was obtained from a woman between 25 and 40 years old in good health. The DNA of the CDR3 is TGTGCCAGCCCCCGTCCAATCTATGGCTACACCTTC. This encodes CASPRPIYGYTF.